The sequence of this TCR beta chain was determined in a study of blood T cells in healthy people across ages. Germline-derived CDR1 and CDR2 are PRHDT and FYEKMQ (reference sequence). The CDR3 has 14 residues. The use of a sample-barcoded 5' primer and a J-beta primer mix characterized a second PCR of roughly 6 to 12 cycles. TCRdb fed the 5' RACE reads into MiXCR, producing one record per CDR3 protein. This sample yields over 1,300,000 distinct CDR3 sequences, of which around 55% are seen a single time; more than 6% belongs to the top ten. Every participating donor contributed roughly 10 milliliters of peripheral blood through a draw.

Source material: blood. The chain carries TRBV13 and TRBJ2-5; D gene uncertain. The end of the DNA fits TRBJ2-7 better, so the J call may be wrong. This clonotype was obtained from a man aged 18 to 35 in good health. The CDR3 is CASSLGDETYEQYF. Here the CDR3 DNA reads TGTGCCAGCAGCTTAGGGGATGAAACCTACGAGCAGTACTTC.